The 2 T cell receptor beta chains listed next were all sequenced from one sample in a study of cytomegalovirus exposure and HLA in healthy donors listed by TCRdb under 2017. Receptors were amplified or captured by the immunoSEQ multiplex PCR assay. For the multiplex PCR, a mixture combining 60 forward primers for TCR Vbeta segments and 13 reverse primers for TCR Jbeta segments was used. The immuneACCESS repertoire file appears here via TCRdb, limited to in-frame rearrangements. These files lack a portion of the clones; in checked studies, under half of the deficit traces to unresolved V genes, and the cause of the others is not known. Here the sample has about 150,000 clones; 70% to 85% occur a single time. Of the sample, around 5% is held by the ten largest clones. Sequencing was carried out using PBMCs. These receptors came from a man aged 18 to 30 in good health and CMV-seronegative.

The chain joins TRBV19 to TRBJ2-1, with TRBD2 identical over 10 bases. Germline CDR1 and CDR2: LNHDA and SQIVND (reference sequence). This CDR3 spans 16 amino acids. J was trimmed by 7 bases and V by 2 bases; bases with no gene match: 8. In nucleotides, the CDR3 is TGTGCCAGTAGTATAACCTTAGCGGGGGGTAAGAATGAGCAGTTCTTC. It yields the protein CASSITLAGGKNEQFF.

The gene calls are TRBV4-1 and TRBJ2-7; perhaps TRBD1 as D (6 bases). The CDR3 length is 15 residues. Germline lookup yields CDR1 MGHRA and CDR2 YSYEKL. Trimming removed 1 base at V and 0 bases at J, with 10 bases between. This chain's CDR3 is CASSQVRDISYEQYF. The DNA for the CDR3 is TGCGCCAGCAGCCAAGTTAGGGACATCTCCTACGAGCAGTACTTC.